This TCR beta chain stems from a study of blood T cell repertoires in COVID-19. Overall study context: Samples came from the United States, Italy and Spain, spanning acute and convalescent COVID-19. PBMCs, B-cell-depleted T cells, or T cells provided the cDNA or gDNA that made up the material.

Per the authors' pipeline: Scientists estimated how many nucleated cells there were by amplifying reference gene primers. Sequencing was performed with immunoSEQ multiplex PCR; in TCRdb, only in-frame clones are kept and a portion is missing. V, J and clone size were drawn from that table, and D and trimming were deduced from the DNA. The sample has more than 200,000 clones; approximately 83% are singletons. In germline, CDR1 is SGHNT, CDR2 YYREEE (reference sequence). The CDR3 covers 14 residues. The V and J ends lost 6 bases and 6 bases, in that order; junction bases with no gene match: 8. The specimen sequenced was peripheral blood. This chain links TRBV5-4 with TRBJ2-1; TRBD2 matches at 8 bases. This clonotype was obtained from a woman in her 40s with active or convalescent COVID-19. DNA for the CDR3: TGTGCCAGCACTGGACTAGCCGCGGGCAATGAGCAGTTCTTC. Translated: CASTGLAAGNEQFF.